Presented here are 11 T cell receptor beta chains from one specimen sequenced in a study of T-cell reconstitution after alpha-beta-depleted transplantation in children. TCRbeta library preparation incorporated unique molecular identifiers. One entry per CDR3 protein, called by TCRdb with MiXCR from the PCR reads. This sample has 380,000 or so distinct CDR3 sequences, with about an eighth found just once. The sample here was PBMCs, taken from the stem cell graft. These receptors originate from a human donor who donated a stem cell graft to a child with Fanconi anemia.

V and J are TRBV29-1 and TRBJ2-1, with a possible D match to TRBD2 (6 bases). Looked up from germline, CDR1 is SQVTM and CDR2 is ANQGSEA. The CDR3 runs to 14 residues. V was shortened by 6 bases and J by 0 bases, with 12 bases between the two germline ends. CDR3 coding DNA: TGCAGCGTGGCGGGACCGAGCTCCTACAATGAGCAGTTCTTC. Its translation: CSVAGPSSYNEQFF.

This clonotype was picked up many times. This chain joins TRBV20-1 and TRBJ2-3, with 8 bases that match TRBD2. Per the germline V gene, CDR1 is DFQATT and CDR2 is SNEGSKA (reference sequence). Germline trimming cut 2 bases from V and 6 bases from J; bases unmatched to any gene: 7. There are 14 residues in the CDR3. The CDR3 DNA reads as TGCAGTGCTAGACAAAGCGGGGGCGCGGATACGCAGTATTTT. Amino acids: CSARQSGGADTQYF.

This chain uses TRBV29-1 with TRBJ2-1; no definite D call. V lost 7 bases and J lost 7, with 11 bases in between. The CDR3 spans 11 residues. Germline V gene lookup returns CDR1 SQVTM and CDR2 ANQGSEA. The CDR3 here is CSADQVNEQFF. The CDR3 bases are TGCAGCGCCGATCAAGTGAATGAGCAGTTCTTC.

This clonotype was seen a few times. The CDR3 reads CASSPRQGYEQYF. The DNA of the CDR3 is TGTGCCAGCTCCCCTAGACAGGGCTACGAGCAGTACTTC. The chain recombines TRBV27 with TRBJ2-7; 7 bases match TRBD1. The CDR3 is made up of 13 amino acids. Germline V gene sequence: CDR1 MNHEY, CDR2 SMNVEV (reference sequence). The J segment lost 3 bases and the V segment lost 8 bases, leaving 7 bases of the junction unmatched.

This clonotype was detected ten times or more. The J gene is TRBJ2-6, the V gene TRBV10-1; possibly TRBD1 or TRBD2 for D (5 bases each). The germline CDR1 and CDR2 sequences are WNHNN and SYGVQD (reference sequence). This CDR3 contains 16 residues. V gave up 4 bases and J gave up 4 bases, with 14 bases separating them. Here the CDR3 DNA reads TGCGCCAGCAGTGGGATACCAGGGAGAGGGGCCAACGTCCTGACTTTC. Translation: CASSGIPGRGANVLTF.

This clonotype was picked up a small number of times. The gene calls are TRBV5-4 and TRBJ2-2; the match to TRBD2 covers 9 bases. Trimming took 2 bases from V and 5 from J; bases not matched to a gene: 7. CDR3 length equals 16 residues. Per the germline V gene, CDR1 is SGHNT and CDR2 is YYREEE (reference sequence). CDR3 protein: CASSLGGAGGTGELFF. The CDR3 DNA is TGTGCCAGCAGCTTAGGAGGCGCGGGGGGGACCGGGGAGCTGTTTTTT.

This clonotype showed up many times. The chain is built from TRBV12-3 or TRBV12-4 and TRBJ2-1; 7 bases agree with TRBD1. The CDR3 totals 14 residues. J was trimmed by 8 bases and V by 0 bases; bases with no gene match: 4. CDR3 nucleotides: TGTGCCAGCAGTTTAGCACAGGGGTTCGATGAGCAGTTCTTC. It yields the protein CASSLAQGFDEQFF.

V gene TRBV7-2 combines with J gene TRBJ2-3, with D unclear. Per germline, CDR1 SGHTA and CDR2 FQGNSA. The CDR3 spans 15 residues. The ends were cut back, 5 bases at V and 2 bases at J, with 14 bases in the middle. The CDR3 nucleotides read TGTGCCAGCAGCCCTCTCGGGTCCTACACAGATACGCAGTATTTT. Translated, it gives CASSPLGSYTDTQYF.

This clonotype turned up a few times. The rearrangement uses TRBV5-1 and TRBJ2-3; D is unclear. Looked up from germline, CDR1 is SGHRS and CDR2 is YFSETQ. V was cut by 0 bases and J by 0 bases, with 17 bases left in between. CDR3 length: 18 residues. In DNA form, the CDR3 reads TGCGCCAGCAGCTTGGCCGGGCGGCGCGGCCCTAGCACAGATACGCAGTATTTT. Encoded protein: CASSLAGRRGPSTDTQYF.

This clonotype was seen a single time. The chain couples TRBV12-3 or TRBV12-4 to TRBJ2-6; D might be TRBD1 (7 bases). V lost 6 bases and J lost 0, with 9 bases in between. This CDR3 is built from 15 residues. The CDR3: CASSRGASGANVLTF. CDR3 coding DNA: TGTGCCAGCAGCAGGGGGGCCTCTGGGGCCAACGTCCTGACTTTC.

This clonotype was counted between two and nine times. The chain combines TRBV6-5 with TRBJ1-5; possibly TRBD1 for D (6 bases). The CDR3 totals 14 residues. V gave up 7 bases and J gave up 6 bases, with 16 bases separating them. Germline V gene sequence: CDR1 MNHEY, CDR2 SVGAGI. The CDR3, as DNA: TGTGCCAGCATCGAGGGGGGGGCGGCTCAGCCCCAGCATTTT. Its translation is CASIEGGAAQPQHF.